The next 25 T cell receptor beta chains were all read from a single sample in a study of molecular identifiers for immune sequencing clone quantification. TCRdb re-called the PCR reads with MiXCR, one entry per CDR3 protein. The data contain about 86,000 distinct CDR3 sequences, roughly 23% of them singletons. The sequencing sample was made of naive CD8+ T cells from blood, with Jurkat cell RNA spiked in. The subset is: FACS-sorted CD8+CD4-CCR7+CD45RA+ naive T cells. Source of these receptors: a human donor in good health. Some libraries in this study had Jurkat cell RNA spiked in.

This clonotype has only one observation. The chain employs TRBV7-6 and TRBJ2-3; D tentatively fits TRBD1 or TRBD2 (5 bases each). The CDR3 is 21 residues long. Germline lookup yields CDR1 SGHVS and CDR2 FNYEAQ. Trimming took 0 bases from V and 5 from J, leaving 30 bases between them. CDR3 coding DNA: TGTGCCAGCAGCTTAGCGTATAAGGATCGTCGACAGCCAGGGACCAGAGATACGCAGTATTTT. It encodes CASSLAYKDRRQPGTRDTQYF.

This clonotype occurred many times. The CDR3 protein is CASSSGPGTGSYEQYF. The CDR3 coding sequence is TGTGCCAGCAGCTCTGGTCCCGGGACAGGGTCCTACGAGCAGTACTTC. The chain employs TRBV7-2 and TRBJ2-7; TRBD1 matches at 9 bases. Germline assignment: CDR1 SGHTA and CDR2 FQGNSA. This CDR3 is built from 16 residues. V lost 4 bases and J lost 1; bases outside the gene matches: 8.

This sequence joins TRBV12-3 or TRBV12-4 and TRBJ2-3; TRBD2 might be the D (6 bases). The CDR3 contains 19 residues. V lost 3 bases to trimming and J lost 3 bases, with 25 bases between them. As DNA, the CDR3 is TGTGCCAGCAGTTTTTTTTTGGGGTTAGCGGCACCCTCAACAGATACGCAGTATTTT. This sequence encodes CASSFFLGLAAPSTDTQYF.

With regard to this clonotype: Since no conserved phenylalanine or tryptophan closes the CDR3, a read error is the likely cause. The genes are TRBV27 and TRBJ1-5, with 8 nucleotides matching TRBD1. This CDR3 is built from 13 residues. Germline values: CDR1 MNHEY, CDR2 SMNVEV (reference sequence). V lost 10 bases, J lost 1 base, and 3 bases stayed unmatched. CDR3 nucleotides: TGTGCCACTGGGGACAGGAGCAATCAGCCCCAGCATTTA. It codes for CATGDRSNQPQHL.

Concerning this clonotype: Given a much more abundant clone one base away, this may be a read error. The chain joins TRBV5-1 to TRBJ2-4, with D perhaps matching TRBD1 (6 bases). The CDR3 totals 16 residues. Trimming took off 0 bases at V and 9 bases at J, with 19 bases between the two ends. Germline CDR1 SGHRS, CDR2 YFSETQ. CDR3 amino acids: CASSLAMAGEIGIQYF. CDR3 bases: TGCGCCAGCAGCTTGGCCATGGCAGGGGAGATTGGCATTCAGTACTTC.

On this clonotype: A read error may be the cause here, since a much bigger clone is one base away. Because the CDR3 is missing its conserved closing phenylalanine or tryptophan, this is likely a read error. The gene calls are TRBV27 and TRBJ2-1, with D possibly matching TRBD1 (6 bases). This CDR3 region has 13 residues. The germline gives CDR1 MNHEY, CDR2 SMNVEV (reference sequence). Trimming removed 3 bases from V and 8 bases from J, with 11 bases in between. The CDR3: CASSFQGGYEQFS. CDR3 nucleotides: TGTGCCAGCAGTTTTCAAGGGGGATATGAGCAGTTCTCC.

The genes are TRBV25-1 and TRBJ2-1; TRBD1 aligns across 10 bases. CDR1 is MGHDK and CDR2 is SYGVNS in the germline V gene. CDR3 length: 17 amino acids. V gave up 6 bases and J gave up 6 bases; unmatched junction bases: 14. The CDR3 coding sequence is TGTGCCAGCAGCGCGGGGACAGGGGCGGCTACTGGCAATGAGCAGTTCTTC. It is translated as CASSAGTGAATGNEQFF.

The rearrangement links TRBV6-5 to TRBJ2-2, with 9 bases identical to TRBD2. Trimming took 6 bases from V and 3 from J; bases not matched to a gene: 8. Germline lookup yields CDR1 MNHEY and CDR2 SVGAGI. The CDR3 contains 16 residues. The CDR3 reads CASSPVSGGYTGELFF. The CDR3, as DNA: TGTGCCAGCAGCCCCGTAAGCGGGGGGTACACCGGGGAGCTGTTTTTT.

This clonotype was counted only a few times. The chain carries TRBV11-2 and TRBJ2-7; 8 bases align to TRBD1. The CDR3 spans 14 residues. V trimming: 5 bases; J trimming: 5 bases; junction bases outside the gene matches: 8. The germline gives CDR1 SGHAT, CDR2 FQNNGV. CDR3 sequence reads: CASSTDRGADEQYF. In DNA, the CDR3 is TGTGCCAGCAGCACCGACAGGGGCGCGGACGAGCAGTACTTC.

This clonotype was recorded a few times. The gene calls are TRBV5-6 and TRBJ1-1, with TRBD1 as a possible D gene (6 bases). Germline CDR1 and CDR2: SGHDT and YYEEEE. The CDR3 has 15 amino acids. Trimming took 0 bases from V and 0 from J, leaving 9 bases between them. The DNA of the CDR3 is TGTGCCAGCAGCTTGGGACAGGCAATGAACACTGAAGCTTTCTTT. Its protein product is CASSLGQAMNTEAFF.

This clonotype was counted at least ten times. The V call is TRBV5-1, the J call TRBJ2-7; 8 bases map to TRBD2. Trimming cost V 5 bases and J 3 bases; bases outside gene matches: 10. CDR1 SGHRS and CDR2 YFSETQ come from the germline V gene. CDR3 length: 15 amino acids. This chain's CDR3 is CASRIRGGTYYEQYF. The DNA for the CDR3 is TGCGCCAGCAGAATTCGGGGGGGTACCTACTACGAGCAGTACTTC. The full variable domain, with the rest looked up from reference TRBV5-1 and TRBJ2-7, is KAGVTQTPRYLIKTRGQQVTLSCSPISGHRSVSWYQQTPGQGLQFLFEYFSETQRNKGNFPGRFSGRQFSNSRSEMNVSTLELGDSALYLCASRIRGGTYYEQYFGPGTRLTVT.

A remark on this clonotype: This may arise from a read error, as a much more abundant clone is one base away. The genes are TRBV4-3 and TRBJ1-5; no firm D call. CDR1 is LGHNA, CDR2 YSLEER, per germline. This CDR3 comprises 16 residues. CDR3 coding DNA: TGCGCCAGCAGCCAAGATTGGGGATTCAGCAATCAGCCCCCGCATTTT. It yields the protein CASSQDWGFSNQPPHF.

This clonotype was seen many times. The chain recombines TRBV5-1 with TRBJ1-1; possible D gene TRBD1, 5 bases. Per germline, CDR1 SGHRS and CDR2 YFSETQ. Trimming left V 0 bases short and J 7 bases short, with 13 bases between. The length of the CDR3 is 14 residues. The CDR3 sequence: CASSLETTVLEAFF. CDR3 sequence (DNA): TGCGCCAGCAGCTTGGAAACGACAGTCCTTGAAGCTTTCTTT.

This clonotype was counted a few times. The rearrangement links TRBV6-6 to TRBJ1-5; weak D call: TRBD1 (5 bases). The CDR3 spans 16 residues. Trimming left V 5 bases short and J 1 base short, with 15 bases between. CDR1 MNHNY and CDR2 SVGAGI come from the germline V gene (reference sequence). For the CDR3, the DNA is TGTGCCAGCAGTCCCCTTCCGGGACGAAGCAATCAGCCCCAGCATTTT. Residues: CASSPLPGRSNQPQHF.

This clonotype came up once. Sequence at one end of the junction differs from germline and may be a read error. This chain connects TRBV19 to TRBJ1-5; 7 positions match TRBD1. Germline CDR1 LNHDA, CDR2 SQIVND (reference sequence). This CDR3 has 14 amino acids. CDR3 coding DNA: TGTGCGAGTAGCTCCGGGACAGTGTATCAGCCCCAGCATTTT. Residues: CASSSGTVYQPQHF.

In this sample, this clonotype turned up once. A much more abundant neighbour one base away suggests this may be a read error. The chain couples TRBV7-6 to TRBJ2-3; D is undetermined. CDR3 length equals 12 residues. The germline V gene has CDR1 SGHVS and CDR2 FNYEAQ. CDR3 amino acids: CASSAHVDTPYF. The CDR3 DNA sequence: TGTGCCAGCAGCGCCCATGTAGATACGCCGTATTTT. The full variable domain, rest sourced from reference TRBV7-6 and TRBJ2-3, is GAGVSQSPRYKVTKRGQDVALRCDPISGHVSLYWYRQALGQGPEFLTYFNYEAQQDKSGLPNDRFSAERPEGSISTLTIQRTEQRDSAMYRCASSAHVDTPYFGPGTRLTVL.

Many counts were recorded for this clonotype. The chain couples TRBV7-9 to TRBJ2-7, with TRBD1 as a possible D gene (6 bases). V was clipped by 6 bases and J by 3 bases, with 9 bases between them. Germline V gives CDR1 SEHNR, CDR2 FQNEAQ (reference sequence). The CDR3 is 12 residues long. CDR3 sequence: CASSRRGYEQYF. The CDR3 DNA reads as TGTGCCAGCAGTCGCAGGGGCTACGAGCAGTACTTC. The full variable domain, its missing parts supplied by reference TRBV7-9 and TRBJ2-7, is DTGVSQNPRHKITKRGQNVTFRCDPISEHNRLYWYRQTLGQGPEFLTYFQNEAQLEKSRLLSDRFSAERPKGSFSTLEIQRTEQGDSAMYLCASSRRGYEQYFGPGTRLTVT.

Remarks on this clonotype: The junction departs from the called germline gene at one end, perhaps through a read error. V is TRBV5-1 and J is TRBJ2-1; D gene unclear. CDR1 is SGHRS and CDR2 is YFSETQ in the germline V gene. The CDR3 covers 15 residues. The CDR3 here is CASSPEHPGYNVQFF. CDR3 coding DNA: TGCGCCAGCAGTCCAGAACACCCGGGCTACAATGTGCAGTTCTTC.

This clonotype was seen only a few times. The chain employs TRBV5-6 and TRBJ1-3, with D hard to call. CDR1 is SGHDT, CDR2 YYEEEE, per germline. V was clipped by 4 bases and J by 3 bases, with 14 bases between them. The CDR3 has 15 residues. This chain's CDR3 is CASSPGSGVGNTIYF. DNA for the CDR3: TGTGCCAGCAGCCCAGGTTCCGGGGTTGGAAACACCATATATTTT.

In this sample, this clonotype turned up many times. V usage is TRBV27 and J usage is TRBJ1-5; a weak D match, TRBD1 (5 bases). CDR3 length equals 14 residues. Germline V gives CDR1 MNHEY, CDR2 SMNVEV (reference sequence). V shed 1 base and J shed 4 bases, with 8 bases lying between them. In nucleotides, the CDR3 is TGTGCCAGCAGTTTATTAGGGGCTAATCAGCCCCAGCATTTT. This translates into CASSLLGANQPQHF.

This clonotype was counted a few times. The V and J genes are TRBV6-5 and TRBJ2-7, with 8 nucleotides matching TRBD2. The CDR3 loop spans 17 amino acids. V lost 2 bases, J lost 6 bases, and 15 bases stayed unmatched. Germline-derived CDR1 and CDR2 are MNHEY and SVGAGI. CDR3 nucleotides: TGTGCCAGCAGTTACGCATCAGTAGGGGTAGCGGGACGCGAGCAGTACTTC. It is translated as CASSYASVGVAGREQYF.

This chain joins TRBV4-3 and TRBJ2-7; perhaps TRBD1 as D (5 bases). CDR3 size: 15 residues. V lost 0 bases to trimming and J lost 4 bases, with 13 bases between them. CDR1 is LGHNA, CDR2 YSLEER, per germline. CDR3 coding DNA: TGCGCCAGCAGCCAAGAAAGGACAAAGGGATACGAGCAGTACTTC. This translates into CASSQERTKGYEQYF.

The chain is built from TRBV6-2 or TRBV6-3 and TRBJ2-1; D is uncertain. CDR1 MNHEY and CDR2 SVGEGT come from the germline V gene. V was shortened by 2 bases and J by 0 bases, with 8 bases between the two germline ends. The CDR3 totals 15 residues. CDR3 region: CASSYEYSSYNEQFF. The CDR3 DNA reads TGTGCCAGCAGTTACGAGTATAGCTCCTACAATGAGCAGTTCTTC.

This rearrangement joins TRBV5-8 to TRBJ2-2, with D perhaps TRBD2 (5 bases). The CDR3 is made up of 14 amino acids. CDR1 and CDR2 (germline): SGHTS, YDEGEE. Trimming stripped 2 bases from V and 6 bases from J, with 11 bases between. The DNA of the CDR3 is TGTGCCAGCAGCTTAGCGGTGCAGGCCGGGGAGCTGTTTTTT. Translation gives CASSLAVQAGELFF.

Many counts were recorded for this clonotype. The chain links TRBV13 to TRBJ2-7, with D perhaps being TRBD1 or TRBD2 (5 bases each). V was shortened by 7 bases and J by 3 bases, with 19 bases between the two germline ends. The CDR3 consists of 15 residues. CDR1 is PRHDT and CDR2 is FYEKMQ in the germline V gene (reference sequence). CDR3 loop: CASNGGDRSLYEQYF. CDR3 coding DNA: TGTGCCAGCAATGGGGGTGACCGGAGCCTCTACGAGCAGTACTTC.